What follows describes a single T cell receptor beta chain. As yet, its antigen is unknown. The genomic DNA of each subset was split evenly across several immunoSEQ plates. The protocol was immunoSEQ multiplex PCR, while the TCRdb copy is restricted to in-frame clones and leaves out a portion. The profile covers about 1 million clones, with about three quarters appearing a single time and around 1.5% taken by the ten largest. From germline, CDR1 is SGHNT and CDR2 YYREEE (reference sequence). The CDR3 length is 14 residues. The V end was cut by 1 base, the J end by 9 bases, with 14 bases between. The data originate from a study of shared clonotypes between healthy human individuals. Study observations and caveats: Larger estimated richness was generally seen in naive subsets than in memory subsets. Sorted-subset sequencing was shown by rarefaction to be incomplete despite large depth. Some clonotypes were shared by all four sorted-subset donors, while others were not shared. The non-shared ones had lower generation probabilities than the shared ones.

The sequence was collected from a young man in good health. The chain recombines TRBV5-4 with TRBJ2-1; D is ambiguous. The sequencing input was memory CD4+ T cells sorted from blood. The subset: CD45RA-negative fraction. In DNA form, the CDR3 reads TGTGCCAGCAGCTTGAGTCTTGGGCCCGTTGAGCAGTTCTTC. Its protein product is CASSLSLGPVEQFF. The full variable domain, its missing parts supplied by reference TRBV5-4 and TRBJ2-1, is ETGVTQSPTHLIKTRGQQVTLRCSSQSGHNTVSWYQQALGQGPQFIFQYYREEENGRGNFPPRFSGLQFPNYSSELNVNALELDDSALYLCASSLSLGPVEQFFGPGTRLTVL.